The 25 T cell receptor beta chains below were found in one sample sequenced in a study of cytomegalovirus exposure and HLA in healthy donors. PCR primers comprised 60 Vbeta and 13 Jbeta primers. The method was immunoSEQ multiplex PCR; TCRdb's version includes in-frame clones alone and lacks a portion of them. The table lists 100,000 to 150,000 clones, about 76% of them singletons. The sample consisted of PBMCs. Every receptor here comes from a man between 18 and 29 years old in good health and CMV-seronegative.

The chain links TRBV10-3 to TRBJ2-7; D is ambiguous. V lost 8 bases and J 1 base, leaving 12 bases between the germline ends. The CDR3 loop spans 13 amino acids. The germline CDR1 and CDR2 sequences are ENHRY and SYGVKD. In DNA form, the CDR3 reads TGTGCCATCTCAGGAATTGGTTCCTACGAGCAGTACTTC. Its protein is CAISGIGSYEQYF.

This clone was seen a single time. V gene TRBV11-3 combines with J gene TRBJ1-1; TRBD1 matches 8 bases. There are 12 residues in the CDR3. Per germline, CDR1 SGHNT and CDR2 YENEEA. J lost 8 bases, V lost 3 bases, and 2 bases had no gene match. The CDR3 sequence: CASSFRDREAFF. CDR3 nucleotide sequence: TGTGCCAGCAGCTTCCGGGACAGGGAAGCTTTCTTT.

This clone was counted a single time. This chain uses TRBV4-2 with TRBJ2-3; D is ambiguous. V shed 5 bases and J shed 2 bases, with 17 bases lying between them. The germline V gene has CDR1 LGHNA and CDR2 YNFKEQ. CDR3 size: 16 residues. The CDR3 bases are TGTGCCAGCAGCTCCATTTCCGGGTCCAACACAGATACGCAGTATTTT. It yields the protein CASSSISGSNTDTQYF.

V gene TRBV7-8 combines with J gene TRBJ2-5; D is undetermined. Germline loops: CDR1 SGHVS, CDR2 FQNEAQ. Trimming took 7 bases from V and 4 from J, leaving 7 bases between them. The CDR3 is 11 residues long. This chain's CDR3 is CASKSGETQYF. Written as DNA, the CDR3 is TGTGCCAGCAAGTCCGGAGAGACCCAGTACTTC.

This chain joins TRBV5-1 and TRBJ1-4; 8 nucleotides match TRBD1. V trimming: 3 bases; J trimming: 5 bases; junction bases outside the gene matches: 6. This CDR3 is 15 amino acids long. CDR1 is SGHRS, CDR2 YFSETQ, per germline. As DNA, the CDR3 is TGCGCCAGCAGCTCATCAGGGGGCTTAAATGAAAAACTGTTTTTT. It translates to CASSSSGGLNEKLFF.

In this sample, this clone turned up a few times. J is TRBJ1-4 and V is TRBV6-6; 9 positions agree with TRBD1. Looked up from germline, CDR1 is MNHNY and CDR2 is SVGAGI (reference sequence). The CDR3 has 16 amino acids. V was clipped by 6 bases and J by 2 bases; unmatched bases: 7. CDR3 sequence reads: CASRHYRGRTNEKLFF. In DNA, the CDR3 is TGTGCCAGCAGGCACTACAGGGGGCGGACTAATGAAAAACTGTTTTTT.

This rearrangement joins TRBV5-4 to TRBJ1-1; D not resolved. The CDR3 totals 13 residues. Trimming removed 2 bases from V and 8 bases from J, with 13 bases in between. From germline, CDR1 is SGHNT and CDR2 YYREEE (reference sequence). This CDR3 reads CASSLITGIEAFF. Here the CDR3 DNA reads TGTGCCAGCAGCTTAATAACGGGGATCGAAGCTTTCTTT.

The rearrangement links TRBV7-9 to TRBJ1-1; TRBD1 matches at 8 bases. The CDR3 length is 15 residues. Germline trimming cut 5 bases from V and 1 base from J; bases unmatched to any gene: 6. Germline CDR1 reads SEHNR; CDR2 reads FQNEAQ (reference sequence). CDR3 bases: TGTGCCAGCAGCACCTCCGGGACAGGGAACACTGAAGCTTTCTTT. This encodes CASSTSGTGNTEAFF. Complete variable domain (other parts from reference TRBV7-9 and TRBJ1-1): DTGVSQNPRHKITKRGQNVTFRCDPISEHNRLYWYRQTLGQGPEFLTYFQNEAQLEKSRLLSDRFSAERPKGSFSTLEIQRTEQGDSAMYLCASSTSGTGNTEAFFGQGTRLTVV.

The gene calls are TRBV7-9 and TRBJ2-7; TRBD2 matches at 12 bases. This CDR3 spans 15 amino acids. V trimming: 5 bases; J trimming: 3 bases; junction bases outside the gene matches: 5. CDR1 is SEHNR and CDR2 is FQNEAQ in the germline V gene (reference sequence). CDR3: CASSHRTSGNYEQYF. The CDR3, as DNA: TGTGCCAGCAGCCATAGGACTAGCGGGAACTACGAGCAGTACTTC.

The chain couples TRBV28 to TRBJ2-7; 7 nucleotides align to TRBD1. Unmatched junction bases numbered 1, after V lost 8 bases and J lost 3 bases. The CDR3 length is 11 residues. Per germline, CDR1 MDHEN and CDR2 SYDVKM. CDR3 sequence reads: CASQGVYEQYF. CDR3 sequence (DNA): TGTGCCAGCCAGGGGGTCTACGAGCAGTACTTC.

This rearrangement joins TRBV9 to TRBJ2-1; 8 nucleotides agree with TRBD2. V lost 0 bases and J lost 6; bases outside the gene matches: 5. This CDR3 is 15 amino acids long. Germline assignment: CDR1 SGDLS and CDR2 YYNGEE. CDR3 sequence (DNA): TGTGCCAGCAGCGTAGTTGGCGGGGGGATCAATGAGCAGTTCTTC. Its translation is CASSVVGGGINEQFF.

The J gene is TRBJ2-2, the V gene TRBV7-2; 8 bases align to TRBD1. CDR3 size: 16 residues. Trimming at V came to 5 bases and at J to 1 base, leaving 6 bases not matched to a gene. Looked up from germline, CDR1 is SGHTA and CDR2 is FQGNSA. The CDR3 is CASSPRTGWNTGELFF. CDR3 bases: TGTGCCAGCAGCCCTCGGACAGGGTGGAACACCGGGGAGCTGTTTTTT.

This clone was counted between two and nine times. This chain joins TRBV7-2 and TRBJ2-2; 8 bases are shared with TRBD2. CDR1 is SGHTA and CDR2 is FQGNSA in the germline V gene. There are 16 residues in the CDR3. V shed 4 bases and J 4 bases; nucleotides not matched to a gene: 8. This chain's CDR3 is CASSSLRGGFTGELFF. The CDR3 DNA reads TGTGCCAGCAGCTCTCTGCGCGGGGGGTTCACCGGGGAGCTGTTTTTT. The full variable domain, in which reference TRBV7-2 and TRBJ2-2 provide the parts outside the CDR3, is GAGVSQSPSNKVTEKGKDVELRCDPISGHTALYWYRQSLGQGLEFLIYFQGNSAPDKSGLPSDRFSAERTGGSVSTLTIQRTQQEDSAVYLCASSSLRGGFTGELFFGEGSRLTVL.

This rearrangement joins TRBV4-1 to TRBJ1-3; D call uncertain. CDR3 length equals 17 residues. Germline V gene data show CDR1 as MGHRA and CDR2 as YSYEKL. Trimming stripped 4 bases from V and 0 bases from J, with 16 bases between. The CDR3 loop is CASSPNLPGSSGNTIYF. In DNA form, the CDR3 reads TGCGCCAGCAGCCCCAACCTCCCAGGTAGCTCTGGAAACACCATATATTTT.

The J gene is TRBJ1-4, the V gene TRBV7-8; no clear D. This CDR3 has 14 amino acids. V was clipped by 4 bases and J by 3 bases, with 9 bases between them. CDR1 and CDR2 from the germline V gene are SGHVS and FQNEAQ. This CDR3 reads CASSSDTPNEKLFF. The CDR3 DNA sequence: TGTGCCAGCAGCTCAGACACGCCTAATGAAAAACTGTTTTTT. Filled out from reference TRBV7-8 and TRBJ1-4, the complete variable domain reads GAGVSQSPRYKVAKRGQDVALRCDPISGHVSLFWYQQALGQGPEFLTYFQNEAQLDKSGLPSDRFFAERPEGSVSTLKIQRTQQEDSAVYLCASSSDTPNEKLFFGSGTQLSVL.

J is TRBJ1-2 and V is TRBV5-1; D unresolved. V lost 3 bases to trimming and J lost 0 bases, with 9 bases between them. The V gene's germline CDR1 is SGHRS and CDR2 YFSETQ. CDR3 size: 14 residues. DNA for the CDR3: TGCGCCAGCAGCTCCTCAACTTCTAACTATGGCTACACCTTC. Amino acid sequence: CASSSSTSNYGYTF.

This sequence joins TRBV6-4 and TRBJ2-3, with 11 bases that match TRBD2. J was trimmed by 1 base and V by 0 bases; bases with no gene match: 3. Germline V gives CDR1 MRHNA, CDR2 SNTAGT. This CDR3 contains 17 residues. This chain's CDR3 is CASSDSSSGGGTDTQYF. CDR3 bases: TGTGCCAGCAGTGACTCGAGTAGCGGGGGGGGCACAGATACGCAGTATTTT.

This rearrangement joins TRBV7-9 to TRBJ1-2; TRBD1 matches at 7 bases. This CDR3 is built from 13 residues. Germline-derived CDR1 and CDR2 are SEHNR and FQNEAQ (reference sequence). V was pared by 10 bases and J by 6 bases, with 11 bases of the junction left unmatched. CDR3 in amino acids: CATEGAGTNGYTF. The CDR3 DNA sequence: TGTGCCACCGAGGGGGCCGGGACAAATGGCTACACCTTC.

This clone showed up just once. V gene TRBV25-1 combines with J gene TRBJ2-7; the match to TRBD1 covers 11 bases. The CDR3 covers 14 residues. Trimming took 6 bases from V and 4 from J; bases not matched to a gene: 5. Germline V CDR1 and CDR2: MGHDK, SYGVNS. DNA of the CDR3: TGTGCCAGCAGGGAGGGGACAGGGGGTTACGAGCAGTACTTC. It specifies CASREGTGGYEQYF.

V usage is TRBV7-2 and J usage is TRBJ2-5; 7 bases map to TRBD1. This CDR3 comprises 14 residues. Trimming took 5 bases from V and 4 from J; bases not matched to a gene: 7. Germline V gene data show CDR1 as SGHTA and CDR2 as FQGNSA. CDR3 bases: TGTGCCAGCAGCCTCACCGAGGGGGCAGAGACCCAGTACTTC. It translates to CASSLTEGAETQYF.

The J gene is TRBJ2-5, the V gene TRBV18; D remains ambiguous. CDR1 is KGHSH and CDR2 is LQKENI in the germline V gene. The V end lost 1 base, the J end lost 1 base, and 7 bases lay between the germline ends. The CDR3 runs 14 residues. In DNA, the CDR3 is TGTGCCAGCTCACCACGGCCAAGCCAAGAGACCCAGTACTTC. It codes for CASSPRPSQETQYF.

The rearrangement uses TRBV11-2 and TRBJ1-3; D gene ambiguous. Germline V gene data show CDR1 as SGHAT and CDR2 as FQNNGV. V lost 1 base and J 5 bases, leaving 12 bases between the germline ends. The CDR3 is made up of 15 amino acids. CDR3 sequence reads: CASSLGSSGRNTIYF. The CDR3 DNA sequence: TGTGCCAGCAGCTTAGGATCCTCAGGCAGAAACACCATATATTTT.

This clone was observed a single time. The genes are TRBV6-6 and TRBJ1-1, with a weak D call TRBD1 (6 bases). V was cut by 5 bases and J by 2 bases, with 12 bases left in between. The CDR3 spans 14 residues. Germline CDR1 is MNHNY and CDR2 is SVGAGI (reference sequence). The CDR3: CASSTDRSNTEAFF. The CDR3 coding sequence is TGTGCCAGCAGTACCGACAGGTCAAACACTGAAGCTTTCTTT.

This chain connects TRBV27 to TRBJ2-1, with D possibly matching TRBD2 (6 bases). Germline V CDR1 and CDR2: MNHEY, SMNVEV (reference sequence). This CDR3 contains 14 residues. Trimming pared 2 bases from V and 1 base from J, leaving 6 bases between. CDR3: CASSLGGSYNEQFF. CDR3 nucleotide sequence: TGTGCCAGCAGTTTAGGGGGGTCCTACAATGAGCAGTTCTTC.

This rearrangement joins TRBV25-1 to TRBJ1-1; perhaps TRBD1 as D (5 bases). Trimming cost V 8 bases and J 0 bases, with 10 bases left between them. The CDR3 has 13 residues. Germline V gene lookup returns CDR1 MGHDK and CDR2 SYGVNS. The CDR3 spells CASGAGMNTEAFF. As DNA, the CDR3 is TGTGCCAGCGGGGCCGGCATGAACACTGAAGCTTTCTTT. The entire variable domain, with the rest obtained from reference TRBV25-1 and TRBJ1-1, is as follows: EADIYQTPRYLVIGTGKKITLECSQTMGHDKMYWYQQDPGMELHLIHYSYGVNSTEKGDLSSESTVSRIRTEHFPLTLESARPSHTSQYLCASGAGMNTEAFFGQGTRLTVV.